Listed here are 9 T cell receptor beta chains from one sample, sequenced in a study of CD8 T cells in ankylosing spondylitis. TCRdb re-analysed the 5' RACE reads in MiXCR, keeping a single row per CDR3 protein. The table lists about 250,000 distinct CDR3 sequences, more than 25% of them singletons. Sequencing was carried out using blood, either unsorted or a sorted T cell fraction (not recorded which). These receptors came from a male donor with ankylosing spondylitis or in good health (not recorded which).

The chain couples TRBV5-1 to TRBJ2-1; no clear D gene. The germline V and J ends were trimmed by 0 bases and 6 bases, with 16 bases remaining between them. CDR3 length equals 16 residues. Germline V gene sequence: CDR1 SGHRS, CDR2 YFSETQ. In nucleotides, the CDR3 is TGCGCCAGCAGCTTGGCCCCTGACCTAGACGGCAATGAGCAGTTCTTC. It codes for CASSLAPDLDGNEQFF.

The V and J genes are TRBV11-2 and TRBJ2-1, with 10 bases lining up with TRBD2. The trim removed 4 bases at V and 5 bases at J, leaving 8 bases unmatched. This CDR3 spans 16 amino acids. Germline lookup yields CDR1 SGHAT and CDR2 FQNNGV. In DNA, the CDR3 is TGTGCCAGCAGCTCGCTAGCGGGGGAAATAAACAATGAGCAGTTCTTC. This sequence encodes CASSSLAGEINNEQFF. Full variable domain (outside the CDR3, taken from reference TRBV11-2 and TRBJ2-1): EAGVAQSPRYKIIEKRQSVAFWCNPISGHATLYWYQQILGQGPKLLIQFQNNGVVDDSQLPKDRFSAERLKGVDSTLKIQPAKLEDSAVYLCASSSLAGEINNEQFFGPGTRLTVL.

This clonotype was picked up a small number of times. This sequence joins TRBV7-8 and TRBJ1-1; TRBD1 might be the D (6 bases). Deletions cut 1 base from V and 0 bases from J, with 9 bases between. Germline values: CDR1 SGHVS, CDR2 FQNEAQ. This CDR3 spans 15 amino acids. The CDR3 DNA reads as TGTGCCAGCAGCTTAGTGGGGGCCATGAACACTGAAGCTTTCTTT. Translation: CASSLVGAMNTEAFF.

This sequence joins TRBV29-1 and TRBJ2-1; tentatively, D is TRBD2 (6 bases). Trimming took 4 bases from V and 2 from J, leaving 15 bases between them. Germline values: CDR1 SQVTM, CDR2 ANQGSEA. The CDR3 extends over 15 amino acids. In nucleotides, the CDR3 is TGCAGCGTTGGCGGAGCGGGCCGAACCTACAATGAGCAGTTCTTC. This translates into CSVGGAGRTYNEQFF.

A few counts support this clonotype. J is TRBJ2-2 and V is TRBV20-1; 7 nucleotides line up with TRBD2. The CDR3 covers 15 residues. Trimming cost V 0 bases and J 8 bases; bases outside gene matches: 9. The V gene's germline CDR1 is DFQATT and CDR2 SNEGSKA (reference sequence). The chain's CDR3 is CSARDLAAGRGELFF. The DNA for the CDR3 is TGCAGTGCTAGAGATTTGGCCGCCGGGAGGGGGGAGCTGTTTTTT.

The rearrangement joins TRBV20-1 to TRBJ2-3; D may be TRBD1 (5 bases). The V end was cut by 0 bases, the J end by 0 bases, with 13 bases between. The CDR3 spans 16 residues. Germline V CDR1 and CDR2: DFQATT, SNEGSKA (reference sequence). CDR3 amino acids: CSARDIQGQSTDTQYF. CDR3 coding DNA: TGCAGTGCTAGAGATATCCAGGGTCAGAGCACAGATACGCAGTATTTT.

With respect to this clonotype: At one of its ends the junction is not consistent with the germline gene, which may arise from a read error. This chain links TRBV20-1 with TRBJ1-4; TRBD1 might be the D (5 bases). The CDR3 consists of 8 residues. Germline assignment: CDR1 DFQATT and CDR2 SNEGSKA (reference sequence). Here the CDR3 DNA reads TGCAGTGCCCCGGGGGGGGTTTTT. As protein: CSAPGGVF.

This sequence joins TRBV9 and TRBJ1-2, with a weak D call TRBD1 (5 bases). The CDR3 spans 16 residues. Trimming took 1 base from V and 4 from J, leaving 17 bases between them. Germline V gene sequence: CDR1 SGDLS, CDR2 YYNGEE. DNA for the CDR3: TGTGCCAGCAGCGTACCCGCGGGGCGATCAAGCTATGGCTACACCTTC. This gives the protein CASSVPAGRSSYGYTF.

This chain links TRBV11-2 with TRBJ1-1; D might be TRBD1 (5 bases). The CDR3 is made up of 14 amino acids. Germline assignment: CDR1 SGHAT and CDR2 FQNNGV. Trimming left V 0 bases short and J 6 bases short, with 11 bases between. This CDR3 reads CASSLDPGQSEAFF. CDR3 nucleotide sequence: TGTGCCAGCAGCTTAGATCCGGGGCAGTCTGAAGCTTTCTTT. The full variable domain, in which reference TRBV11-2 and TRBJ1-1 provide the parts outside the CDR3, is EAGVAQSPRYKIIEKRQSVAFWCNPISGHATLYWYQQILGQGPKLLIQFQNNGVVDDSQLPKDRFSAERLKGVDSTLKIQPAKLEDSAVYLCASSLDPGQSEAFFGQGTRLTVV.